These T cell receptor beta chains were read from a single sample in a study of T cells after yellow fever vaccination. TCRdb reprocessed the 5' RACE reads via MiXCR and lists one record per CDR3 protein. The repertoire holds roughly 300,000 distinct CDR3 sequences, with about 8.3% as singletons. The source was PBMCs, collected roughly 46 days after the first yellow fever vaccination. These TCRs come from a man younger than 35 who received the YFV17D yellow fever vaccine. CDR3s include the opening cysteine and the closing phenylalanine or tryptophan. The D gene is left open where the match is weak. Clone size is shown for a subset of rows, as once, few, many or a class of expanded clone.

CDR3 protein: CASSMGGTGGRWGNQPQHF; CDR3 DNA: TGTGCCAGCAGCATGGGGGGGACAGGGGGCCGCTGGGGCAATCAGCCCCAGCATTTT; clone size: many; CDR3 length: 19; D gene: TRBD1; V gene: TRBV11-2; J gene: TRBJ1-5
CDR3 protein: CASSYSSGTGGYEQYF; CDR3 DNA: TGTGCCAGCAGTTACTCGTCCGGGACAGGTGGTTACGAGCAGTACTTC; clone size: NA; CDR3 length: 16; D gene: TRBD1; V gene: TRBV6-5; J gene: TRBJ2-7
CDR3 protein: CAISRLAGGEDTQYF; CDR3 DNA: TGTGCCATCAGTAGACTAGCGGGGGGCGAAGATACGCAGTATTTT; clone size: few; CDR3 length: 15; D gene: TRBD2; V gene: TRBV10-3; J gene: TRBJ2-3
CDR3 protein: CASSLDRARDTQYF; CDR3 DNA: TGTGCCAGCAGCTTAGACAGGGCTCGGGATACGCAGTATTTT; clone size: many; CDR3 length: 14; D gene: TRBD1; V gene: TRBV7-3; J gene: TRBJ2-3
CDR3 protein: CASSFSLETQYF; CDR3 DNA: TGTGCCAGCAGTTTCAGCCTGGAGACCCAGTACTTC; clone size: NA; CDR3 length: 12; D gene: NA; V gene: TRBV12-3/TRBV12-4; J gene: TRBJ2-5
CDR3 protein: CAISPGPYNSPLHF; CDR3 DNA: TGTGCCATCAGTCCGGGACCCTATAATTCACCCCTCCACTTT; clone size: NA; CDR3 length: 14; D gene: NA; V gene: TRBV10-3; J gene: TRBJ1-6
CDR3 protein: CSARDSLGMEQFF; CDR3 DNA: TGCAGCGCCCGGGACTCTCTGGGTATGGAGCAGTTCTTC; clone size: few; CDR3 length: 13; D gene: NA; V gene: TRBV29-1; J gene: TRBJ2-1
CDR3 protein: CASSPGGHFYEQYF; CDR3 DNA: TGTGCCAGCAGCCCAGGGGGACACTTCTACGAGCAGTACTTC; clone size: many; CDR3 length: 14; D gene: TRBD1; V gene: TRBV7-9; J gene: TRBJ2-7
CDR3 protein: CASSLQWTASNSPLHF; CDR3 DNA: TGTGCCAGCAGCCTGCAGTGGACAGCTAGCAATTCACCCCTCCACTTT; clone size: NA; CDR3 length: 16; D gene: NA; V gene: TRBV3-1; J gene: TRBJ1-6
CDR3 protein: CASSVTGLRGYGYTF; CDR3 DNA: TGTGCCAGCAGCGTTACTGGGCTCCGGGGCTATGGCTACACCTTC; clone size: few; CDR3 length: 15; D gene: NA; V gene: TRBV9; J gene: TRBJ1-2
CDR3 protein: CASSPRGLVWDEQFF; CDR3 DNA: TGTGCCAGCAGCCCCCGGGGACTAGTATGGGATGAGCAGTTCTTC; clone size: NA; CDR3 length: 15; D gene: TRBD2; V gene: TRBV9; J gene: TRBJ2-1
CDR3 protein: CSVRPGSSLSGAFF; CDR3 DNA: TGCAGCGTTCGTCCGGGCAGCAGCCTCTCCGGAGCTTTCTTT; clone size: NA; CDR3 length: 14; D gene: NA; V gene: TRBV29-1; J gene: TRBJ1-1
CDR3 protein: CASSQDVPLSPLHF; CDR3 DNA: TGCGCCAGCAGCCAAGATGTACCTCTTTCACCCCTCCACTTT; clone size: few; CDR3 length: 14; D gene: NA; V gene: TRBV4-1; J gene: TRBJ1-6
CDR3 protein: CASSLLGADSYEQYF; CDR3 DNA: TGTGCCAGCAGTTTATTGGGGGCAGACTCCTACGAGCAGTACTTC; clone size: NA; CDR3 length: 15; D gene: NA; V gene: TRBV27; J gene: TRBJ2-7
CDR3 protein: CASSLEVSRAEAFF; CDR3 DNA: TGTGCCAGCAGCTTAGAGGTCTCGAGGGCTGAAGCTTTCTTT; clone size: NA; CDR3 length: 14; D gene: NA; V gene: TRBV7-9; J gene: TRBJ1-1
CDR3 protein: CASSWGRNGETQYF; CDR3 DNA: TGTGCCAGCAGCTGGGGACGGAACGGGGAGACCCAGTACTTC; clone size: many; CDR3 length: 14; D gene: NA; V gene: TRBV7-2; J gene: TRBJ2-5
CDR3 protein: CASTAGPRTGELFF; CDR3 DNA: TGTGCCAGCACCGCGGGGCCTCGCACCGGGGAGCTGTTTTTT; clone size: NA; CDR3 length: 14; D gene: NA; V gene: TRBV28; J gene: TRBJ2-2
CDR3 protein: CASSLEFMNTEAFF; CDR3 DNA: TGTGCCAGCAGCTTGGAGTTCATGAACACTGAAGCTTTCTTT; clone size: few; CDR3 length: 14; D gene: NA; V gene: TRBV5-4; J gene: TRBJ1-1
CDR3 protein: CSAYRGPNTEAFF; CDR3 DNA: TGCAGCGCATACAGGGGACCTAACACTGAAGCTTTCTTT; clone size: few; CDR3 length: 13; D gene: TRBD1; V gene: TRBV29-1; J gene: TRBJ1-1
CDR3 protein: CASTGNRGYTEAFF; CDR3 DNA: TGCGCCAGCACCGGGAACAGGGGGTACACTGAAGCTTTCTTT; clone size: NA; CDR3 length: 14; D gene: TRBD1; V gene: TRBV5-1; J gene: TRBJ1-1
CDR3 protein: CASSQEHLVYGEQFF; CDR3 DNA: TGCGCCAGCAGCCAAGAACACTTAGTGTACGGTGAGCAGTTCTTC; clone size: NA; CDR3 length: 15; D gene: NA; V gene: TRBV4-3; J gene: TRBJ2-1
CDR3 protein: CASSLWGSTEAFF; CDR3 DNA: TGTGCCAGCAGCTTATGGGGGAGCACTGAAGCTTTCTTT; clone size: few; CDR3 length: 13; D gene: NA; V gene: TRBV7-2; J gene: TRBJ1-1
CDR3 protein: CASGLGSGQKIRWNTGELFF; CDR3 DNA: TGCGCCAGCGGCTTGGGTTCTGGACAAAAAATCCGGTGGAACACCGGGGAGCTGTTTTTT; clone size: NA; CDR3 length: 20; D gene: NA; V gene: TRBV5-1; J gene: TRBJ2-2
CDR3 protein: CASSFQGWGTDTQYF; CDR3 DNA: TGTGCCAGCAGCTTTCAGGGGTGGGGCACAGATACGCAGTATTTT; clone size: few; CDR3 length: 15; D gene: NA; V gene: TRBV5-6; J gene: TRBJ2-3
CDR3 protein: CASSLYQGLDGGYTF; CDR3 DNA: TGTGCCAGCAGTCTTTACCAGGGGTTAGACGGGGGCTACACCTTC; clone size: NA; CDR3 length: 15; D gene: NA; V gene: TRBV6-1; J gene: TRBJ1-2
CDR3 protein: CASSLRPRYGYTF; CDR3 DNA: TGTGCCAGCAGTTTAAGGCCCCGCTATGGCTACACCTTC; clone size: NA; CDR3 length: 13; D gene: NA; V gene: TRBV27; J gene: TRBJ1-2
CDR3 protein: CSARVPSGVADTQYF; CDR3 DNA: TGCAGTGCTAGAGTGCCTAGCGGGGTCGCAGATACGCAGTATTTT; clone size: NA; CDR3 length: 15; D gene: TRBD2; V gene: TRBV20-1; J gene: TRBJ2-3
CDR3 protein: CASSLGLAVSQETQYF; CDR3 DNA: TGTGCCAGCAGCTTAGGACTAGCGGTGTCCCAAGAGACCCAGTACTTC; clone size: NA; CDR3 length: 16; D gene: TRBD2; V gene: TRBV11-3; J gene: TRBJ2-5
CDR3 protein: CAWGRGQLYEQYF; CDR3 DNA: TGTGCCTGGGGGCGGGGGCAACTCTACGAGCAGTACTTC; clone size: few; CDR3 length: 13; D gene: NA; V gene: TRBV30; J gene: TRBJ2-7
CDR3 protein: CASSLGSAGETQYF; CDR3 DNA: TGTGCCAGCAGCTTGGGTAGTGCGGGAGAGACCCAGTACTTC; clone size: NA; CDR3 length: 14; D gene: NA; V gene: TRBV5-5; J gene: TRBJ2-5
CDR3 protein: CASSSLETQYF; CDR3 DNA: TGTGCCAGCAGCTCTCTGGAGACCCAGTACTTC; clone size: many; CDR3 length: 11; D gene: NA; V gene: TRBV7-9; J gene: TRBJ2-5
CDR3 protein: CASSLTLVDEQFF; CDR3 DNA: TGTGCCAGCAGCTTAACCCTAGTCGATGAGCAGTTCTTC; clone size: NA; CDR3 length: 13; D gene: NA; V gene: TRBV7-9; J gene: TRBJ2-1
CDR3 protein: CASSAWESAYEQYF; CDR3 DNA: TGTGCCAGCAGTGCCTGGGAGTCGGCCTACGAGCAGTACTTC; clone size: NA; CDR3 length: 14; D gene: NA; V gene: TRBV25-1; J gene: TRBJ2-7
CDR3 protein: CATRHFWDRGYNEQFF; CDR3 DNA: TGTGCCACCCGACATTTTTGGGACAGGGGATACAATGAGCAGTTCTTC; clone size: NA; CDR3 length: 16; D gene: TRBD1; V gene: TRBV10-3; J gene: TRBJ2-1
CDR3 protein: CASSLGASGGGDTQYF; CDR3 DNA: TGTGCCAGCAGCTTAGGGGCTAGCGGGGGCGGAGATACGCAGTATTTT; clone size: NA; CDR3 length: 16; D gene: TRBD2; V gene: TRBV7-9; J gene: TRBJ2-3
CDR3 protein: CASSRGLDSGANVLTF; CDR3 DNA: TGTGCCAGCAGCCGGGGGCTAGACTCTGGGGCCAACGTCCTGACTTTC; clone size: few; CDR3 length: 16; D gene: NA; V gene: TRBV3-1; J gene: TRBJ2-6
CDR3 protein: CASVGGELFF; CDR3 DNA: TGTGCCTCCGTTGGTGGGGAGCTGTTTTTT; clone size: many; CDR3 length: 10; D gene: NA; V gene: TRBV7-8; J gene: TRBJ2-2
CDR3 protein: CASSENREGGTDTQYF; CDR3 DNA: TGTGCCAGCAGTGAAAATCGGGAGGGCGGCACAGATACGCAGTATTTT; clone size: many; CDR3 length: 16; D gene: TRBD2; V gene: TRBV2; J gene: TRBJ2-3
CDR3 protein: CASSLDSRVSSYNEQFF; CDR3 DNA: TGCGCCAGCAGCTTGGATTCTAGGGTCAGTTCCTACAATGAGCAGTTCTTC; clone size: few; CDR3 length: 17; D gene: NA; V gene: TRBV5-1; J gene: TRBJ2-1
CDR3 protein: CASSFGTPGELFF; CDR3 DNA: TGCGCCAGCAGCTTTGGGACACCCGGGGAGCTGTTTTTT; clone size: few; CDR3 length: 13; D gene: NA; V gene: TRBV5-1; J gene: TRBJ2-2
CDR3 protein: CASSVGGQAETQYF; CDR3 DNA: TGTGCCAGCAGCGTGGGCGGGCAGGCAGAGACCCAGTACTTC; clone size: few; CDR3 length: 14; D gene: NA; V gene: TRBV5-4; J gene: TRBJ2-5
CDR3 protein: CASSGTGRTYNEQFF; CDR3 DNA: TGTGCCAGCAGCGGGACCGGCAGGACCTACAATGAGCAGTTCTTC; clone size: few; CDR3 length: 15; D gene: NA; V gene: TRBV9; J gene: TRBJ2-1
CDR3 protein: CASSVDGGGNTEAFF; CDR3 DNA: TGTGCCAGCAGCGTAGATGGGGGGGGGAACACTGAAGCTTTCTTT; clone size: NA; CDR3 length: 15; D gene: NA; V gene: TRBV9; J gene: TRBJ1-1
CDR3 protein: CSATSPRGVYMNTEAFF; CDR3 DNA: TGCAGTGCTACCTCACCGAGGGGAGTCTACATGAACACTGAAGCTTTCTTT; clone size: NA; CDR3 length: 17; D gene: NA; V gene: TRBV20-1; J gene: TRBJ1-1
CDR3 protein: CSVEGGVRGVGYEQYF; CDR3 DNA: TGCAGCGTTGAAGGGGGCGTCAGGGGGGTAGGCTACGAGCAGTACTTC; clone size: few; CDR3 length: 16; D gene: NA; V gene: TRBV29-1; J gene: TRBJ2-7
CDR3 protein: CASRINRGMGDGYTF; CDR3 DNA: TGTGCCAGCAGGATTAACAGGGGGATGGGGGATGGCTACACCTTC; clone size: NA; CDR3 length: 15; D gene: TRBD1; V gene: TRBV6-5; J gene: TRBJ1-2
CDR3 protein: CSARLSGSRGLRETQYF; CDR3 DNA: TGCAGTGCTAGACTATCCGGGTCCAGGGGGCTAAGAGAGACCCAGTACTTC; clone size: few; CDR3 length: 17; D gene: TRBD1; V gene: TRBV20-1; J gene: TRBJ2-5
CDR3 protein: CASSQLILSGNTIYF; CDR3 DNA: TGTGCCAGCAGCCAACTGATCCTCTCTGGAAACACCATATATTTT; clone size: NA; CDR3 length: 15; D gene: NA; V gene: TRBV5-5; J gene: TRBJ1-3
CDR3 protein: CASSLYGEAKNIQYF; CDR3 DNA: TGTGCCAGCAGCTTGTACGGGGAAGCCAAAAACATTCAGTACTTC; clone size: NA; CDR3 length: 15; D gene: NA; V gene: TRBV7-8; J gene: TRBJ2-4
CDR3 protein: CASSSPHLTSGYTF; CDR3 DNA: TGTGCCAGCAGTTCCCCGCACTTGACATCCGGCTACACCTTC; clone size: NA; CDR3 length: 14; D gene: NA; V gene: TRBV28; J gene: TRBJ1-2
CDR3 protein: CASSPRSNYGYTF; CDR3 DNA: TGTGCCAGCAGTCCCAGGTCGAACTATGGCTACACCTTC; clone size: many; CDR3 length: 13; D gene: NA; V gene: TRBV12-3/TRBV12-4; J gene: TRBJ1-2
CDR3 protein: CASSLGTPGDEQYF; CDR3 DNA: TGCGCCAGCAGCCTCGGAACCCCCGGGGACGAGCAGTACTTC; clone size: many; CDR3 length: 14; D gene: NA; V gene: TRBV5-1; J gene: TRBJ2-7
CDR3 protein: CASSSSSRTGKYEQYF; CDR3 DNA: TGTGCCAGCAGTTCGAGTTCTAGGACAGGGAAATACGAGCAGTACTTC; clone size: many; CDR3 length: 16; D gene: TRBD1; V gene: TRBV12-3/TRBV12-4; J gene: TRBJ2-7
CDR3 protein: CASSTGARSPLHF; CDR3 DNA: TGTGCCAGTAGTACCGGGGCCCGATCACCCCTCCACTTT; clone size: once; CDR3 length: 13; D gene: NA; V gene: TRBV19; J gene: TRBJ1-6
CDR3 protein: CASSLAAGSGNTQYF; CDR3 DNA: TGTGCCAGCAGCTTAGCCGCCGGCAGCGGGAATACGCAGTATTTT; clone size: few; CDR3 length: 15; D gene: TRBD2; V gene: TRBV7-2; J gene: TRBJ2-3
CDR3 protein: CASSSRLAGIKTQYF; CDR3 DNA: TGTGCCAGCAGTTCACGACTAGCGGGGATAAAGACCCAGTACTTC; clone size: few; CDR3 length: 15; D gene: TRBD2; V gene: TRBV27; J gene: TRBJ2-5
CDR3 protein: CASSTGGSPYNEQFF; CDR3 DNA: TGTGCTAGCAGCACCGGGGGCTCACCCTACAATGAGCAGTTCTTC; clone size: many; CDR3 length: 15; D gene: NA; V gene: TRBV7-7; J gene: TRBJ2-1
CDR3 protein: CASSFGHQETQYF; CDR3 DNA: TGTGCCAGCAGTTTTGGCCATCAAGAGACCCAGTACTTC; clone size: NA; CDR3 length: 13; D gene: NA; V gene: TRBV12-3/TRBV12-4; J gene: TRBJ2-5
CDR3 protein: CASSLLRDRAMKDTQYF; CDR3 DNA: TGTGCCAGCAGCCTCCTTAGGGACAGGGCCATGAAAGATACGCAGTATTTT; clone size: few; CDR3 length: 17; D gene: TRBD1; V gene: TRBV11-2; J gene: TRBJ2-3
CDR3 protein: CASSYSGNRGTEAFF; CDR3 DNA: TGTGCCAGCAGTTACTCAGGGAACCGAGGCACTGAAGCTTTCTTT; clone size: few; CDR3 length: 15; D gene: NA; V gene: TRBV6-5; J gene: TRBJ1-1